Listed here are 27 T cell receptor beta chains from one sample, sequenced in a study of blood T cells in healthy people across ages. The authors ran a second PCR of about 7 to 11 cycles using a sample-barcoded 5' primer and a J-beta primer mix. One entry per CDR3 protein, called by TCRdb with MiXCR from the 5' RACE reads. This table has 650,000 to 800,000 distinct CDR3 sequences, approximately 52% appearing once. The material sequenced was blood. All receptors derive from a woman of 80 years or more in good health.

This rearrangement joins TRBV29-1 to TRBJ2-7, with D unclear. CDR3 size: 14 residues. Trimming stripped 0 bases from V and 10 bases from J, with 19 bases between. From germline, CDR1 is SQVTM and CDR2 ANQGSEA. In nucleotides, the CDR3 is TGCAGCGTTGAAGATCTAACAGAGACCTCCACTCAGTACTTC. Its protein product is CSVEDLTETSTQYF.

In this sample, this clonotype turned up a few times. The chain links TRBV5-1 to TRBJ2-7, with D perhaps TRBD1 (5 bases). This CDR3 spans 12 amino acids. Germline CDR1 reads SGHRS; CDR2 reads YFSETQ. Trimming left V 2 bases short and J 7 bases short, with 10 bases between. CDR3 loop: CASSFKGNEQYF. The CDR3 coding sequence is TGCGCCAGCAGCTTTAAGGGGAATGAGCAGTACTTC.

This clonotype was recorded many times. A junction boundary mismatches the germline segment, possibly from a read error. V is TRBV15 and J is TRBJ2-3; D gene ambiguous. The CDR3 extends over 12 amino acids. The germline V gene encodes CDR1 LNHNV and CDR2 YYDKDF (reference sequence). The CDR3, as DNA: TGTGCCACCAGCAGAGCCGCAGAGACGCAGTATTTT. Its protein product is CATSRAAETQYF.

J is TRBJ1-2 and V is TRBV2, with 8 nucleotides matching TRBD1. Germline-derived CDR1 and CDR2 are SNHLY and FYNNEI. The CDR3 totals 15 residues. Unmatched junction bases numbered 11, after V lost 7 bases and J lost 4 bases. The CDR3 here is CASKPLTGAAYGYTF. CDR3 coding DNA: TGTGCCAGCAAGCCCCTGACAGGGGCAGCCTATGGCTACACCTTC. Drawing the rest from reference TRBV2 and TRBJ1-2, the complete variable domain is EPEVTQTPSHQVTQMGQEVILRCVPISNHLYFYWYRQILGQKVEFLVSFYNNEISEKSEIFDDQFSVERPDGSNFTLKIRSTKLEDSAMYFCASKPLTGAAYGYTFGSGTRLTVV.

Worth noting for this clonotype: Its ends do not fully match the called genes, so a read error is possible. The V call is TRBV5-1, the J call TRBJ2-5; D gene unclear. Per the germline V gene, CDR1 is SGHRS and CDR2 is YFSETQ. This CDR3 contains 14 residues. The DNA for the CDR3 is TGCGCCGGCAGCTTGGGTGGAAATGAGGAGACCCAGTACTTC. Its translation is CAGSLGGNEETQYF.

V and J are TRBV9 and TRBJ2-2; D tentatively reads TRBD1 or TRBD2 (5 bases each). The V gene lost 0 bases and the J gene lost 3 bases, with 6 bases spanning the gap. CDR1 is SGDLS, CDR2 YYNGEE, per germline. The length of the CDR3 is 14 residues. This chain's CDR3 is CASSVGGYTGELFF. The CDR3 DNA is TGTGCCAGCAGCGTAGGGGGGTACACCGGGGAGCTGTTTTTT.

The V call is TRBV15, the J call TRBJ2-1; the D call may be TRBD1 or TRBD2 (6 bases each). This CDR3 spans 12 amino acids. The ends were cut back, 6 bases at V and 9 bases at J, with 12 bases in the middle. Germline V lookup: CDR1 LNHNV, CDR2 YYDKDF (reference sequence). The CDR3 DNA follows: TGTGCCACCAGAGGGGGACTGATTGAGCAGTTCTTC. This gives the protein CATRGGLIEQFF.

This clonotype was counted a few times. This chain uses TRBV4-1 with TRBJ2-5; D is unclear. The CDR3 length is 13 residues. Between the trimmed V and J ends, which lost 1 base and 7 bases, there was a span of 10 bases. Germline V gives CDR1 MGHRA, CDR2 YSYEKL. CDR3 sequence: CASSQVAEGTQYF. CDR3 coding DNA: TGCGCCAGCAGCCAAGTCGCCGAAGGGACCCAGTACTTC.

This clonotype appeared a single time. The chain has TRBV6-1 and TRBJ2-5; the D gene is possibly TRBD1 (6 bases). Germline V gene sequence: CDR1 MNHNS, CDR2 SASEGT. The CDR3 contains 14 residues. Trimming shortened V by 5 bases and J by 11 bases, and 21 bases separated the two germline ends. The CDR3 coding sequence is TGTGCCAGCAGTCCCAGGGGTACCTACAATGAGCAGTACTTC. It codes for CASSPRGTYNEQYF.

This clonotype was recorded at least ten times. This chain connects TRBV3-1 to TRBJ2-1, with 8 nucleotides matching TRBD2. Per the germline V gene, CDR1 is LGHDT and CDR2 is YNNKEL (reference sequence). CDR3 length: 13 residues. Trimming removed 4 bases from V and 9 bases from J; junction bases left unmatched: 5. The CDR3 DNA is TGTGCCAGCAGCCCCCCCCTAGCGGGTGAGCAGTTCTTC. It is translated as CASSPPLAGEQFF.

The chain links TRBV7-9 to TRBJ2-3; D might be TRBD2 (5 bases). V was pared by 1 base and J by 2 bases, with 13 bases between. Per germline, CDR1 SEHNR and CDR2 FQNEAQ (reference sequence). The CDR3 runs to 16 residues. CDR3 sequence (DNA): TGTGCCAGCAGCTTAGTTCGCCTAGCCGCCACAGATACGCAGTATTTT. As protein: CASSLVRLAATDTQYF.

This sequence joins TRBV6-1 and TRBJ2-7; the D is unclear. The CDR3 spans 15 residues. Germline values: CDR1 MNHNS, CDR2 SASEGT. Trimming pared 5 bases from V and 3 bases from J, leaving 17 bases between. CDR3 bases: TGTGCCAGCAGTCTCCAGACGGGCCGGATCTACGAGCAGTACTTC. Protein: CASSLQTGRIYEQYF.

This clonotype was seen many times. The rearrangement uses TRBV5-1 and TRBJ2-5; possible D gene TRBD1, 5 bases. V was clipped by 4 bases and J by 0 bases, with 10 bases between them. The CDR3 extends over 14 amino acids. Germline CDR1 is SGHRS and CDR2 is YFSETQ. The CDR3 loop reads CASSHDSYQETQYF. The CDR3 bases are TGCGCCAGCAGCCACGACAGTTACCAAGAGACCCAGTACTTC.

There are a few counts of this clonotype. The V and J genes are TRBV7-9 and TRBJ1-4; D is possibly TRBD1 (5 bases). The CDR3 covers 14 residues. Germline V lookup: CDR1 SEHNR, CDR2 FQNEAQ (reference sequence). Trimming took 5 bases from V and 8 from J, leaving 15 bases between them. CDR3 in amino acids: CASSRRQGDEKLFF. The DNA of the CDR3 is TGTGCCAGCAGCCGCCGACAAGGGGACGAAAAACTGTTTTTT. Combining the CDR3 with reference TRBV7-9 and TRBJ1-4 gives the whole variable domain DTGVSQNPRHKITKRGQNVTFRCDPISEHNRLYWYRQTLGQGPEFLTYFQNEAQLEKSRLLSDRFSAERPKGSFSTLEIQRTEQGDSAMYLCASSRRQGDEKLFFGSGTQLSVL.

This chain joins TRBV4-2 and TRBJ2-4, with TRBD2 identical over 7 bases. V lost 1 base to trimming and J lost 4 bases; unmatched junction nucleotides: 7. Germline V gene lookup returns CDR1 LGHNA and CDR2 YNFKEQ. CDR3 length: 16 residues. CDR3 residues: CASSQVKAGLKNIQYF. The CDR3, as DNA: TGTGCCAGCAGCCAAGTTAAAGCGGGGCTAAAAAACATTCAGTACTTC.

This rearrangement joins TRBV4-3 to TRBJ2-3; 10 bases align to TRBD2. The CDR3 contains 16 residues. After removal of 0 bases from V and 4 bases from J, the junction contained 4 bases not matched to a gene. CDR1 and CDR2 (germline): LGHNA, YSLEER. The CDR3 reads CASSQEAGGLADTQYF. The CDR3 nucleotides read TGCGCCAGCAGCCAAGAAGCGGGGGGGCTGGCAGATACGCAGTATTTT.

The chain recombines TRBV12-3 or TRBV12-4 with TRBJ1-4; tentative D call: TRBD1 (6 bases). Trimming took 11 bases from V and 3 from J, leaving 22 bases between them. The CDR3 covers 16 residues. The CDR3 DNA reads TGTGCCTCTTACAGGGCTAGTAGTACGGCTAATGAAAAACTGTTTTTT. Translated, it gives CASYRASSTANEKLFF.

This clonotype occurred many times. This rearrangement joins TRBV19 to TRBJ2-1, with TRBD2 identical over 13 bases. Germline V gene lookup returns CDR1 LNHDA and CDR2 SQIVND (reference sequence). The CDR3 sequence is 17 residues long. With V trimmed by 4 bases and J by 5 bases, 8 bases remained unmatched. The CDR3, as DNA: TGTGCCAGTAGTAAAATAGTCGGGACTAGCGGGAACAATGAGCAGTTCTTC. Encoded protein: CASSKIVGTSGNNEQFF. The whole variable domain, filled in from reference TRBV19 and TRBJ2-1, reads DGGITQSPKYLFRKEGQNVTLSCEQNLNHDAMYWYRQDPGQGLRLIYYSQIVNDFQKGDIAEGYSVSREKKESFPLTVTSAQKNPTAFYLCASSKIVGTSGNNEQFFGPGTRLTVL.

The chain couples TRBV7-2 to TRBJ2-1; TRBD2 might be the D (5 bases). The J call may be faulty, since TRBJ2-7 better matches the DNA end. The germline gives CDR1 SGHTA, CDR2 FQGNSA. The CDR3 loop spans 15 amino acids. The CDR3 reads CASSLSTGSYNEQYF. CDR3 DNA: TGTGCCAGCAGCTTATCGACTGGGAGCTACAATGAGCAGTACTTC.

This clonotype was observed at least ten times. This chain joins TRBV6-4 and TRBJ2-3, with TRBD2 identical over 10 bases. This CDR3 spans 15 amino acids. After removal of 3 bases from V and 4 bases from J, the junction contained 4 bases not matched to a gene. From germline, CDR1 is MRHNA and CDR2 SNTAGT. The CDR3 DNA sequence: TGTGCCAGCAGTGAGAGCGGGGGGGCTGCAGATACGCAGTATTTT. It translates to CASSESGGAADTQYF.

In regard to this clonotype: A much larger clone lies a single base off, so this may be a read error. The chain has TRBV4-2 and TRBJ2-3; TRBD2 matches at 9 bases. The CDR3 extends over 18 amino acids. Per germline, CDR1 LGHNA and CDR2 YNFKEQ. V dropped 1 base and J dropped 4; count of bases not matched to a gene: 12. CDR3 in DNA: TGTGCCAGCAGCCAAGGTCCCCCCCAGCGGGGGGCCGCAGATACGCAGTATTTT. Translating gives CASSQGPPQRGAADTQYF.

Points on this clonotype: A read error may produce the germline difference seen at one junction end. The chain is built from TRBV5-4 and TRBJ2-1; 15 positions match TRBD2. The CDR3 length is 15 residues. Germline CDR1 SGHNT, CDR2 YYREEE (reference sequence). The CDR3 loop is CASSLDGLAGGLQLF. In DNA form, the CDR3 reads TGTGCCAGCAGCTTGGACGGACTAGCGGGGGGGCTGCAGCTCTTC.

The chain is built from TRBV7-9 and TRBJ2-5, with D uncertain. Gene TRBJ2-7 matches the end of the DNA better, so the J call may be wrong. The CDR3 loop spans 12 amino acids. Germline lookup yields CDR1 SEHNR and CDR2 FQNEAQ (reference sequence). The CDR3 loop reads CASSLTSREQYF. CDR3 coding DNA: TGTGCCAGCAGCTTAACGTCCCGCGAGCAGTACTTC.

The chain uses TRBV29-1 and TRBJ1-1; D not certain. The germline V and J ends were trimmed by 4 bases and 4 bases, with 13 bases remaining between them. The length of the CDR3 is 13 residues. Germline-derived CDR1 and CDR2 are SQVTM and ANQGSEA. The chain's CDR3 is CSVAGGRSTEAFF. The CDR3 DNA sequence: TGCAGCGTTGCTGGAGGGAGGAGCACTGAAGCTTTCTTT.

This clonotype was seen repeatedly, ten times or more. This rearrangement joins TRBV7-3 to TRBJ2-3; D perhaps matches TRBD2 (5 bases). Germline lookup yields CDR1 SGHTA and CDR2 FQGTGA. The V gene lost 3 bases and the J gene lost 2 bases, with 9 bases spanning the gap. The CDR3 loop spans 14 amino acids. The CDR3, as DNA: TGTGCCAGCAGCTTTGGCGGGTTCACAGATACGCAGTATTTT. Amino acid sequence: CASSFGGFTDTQYF. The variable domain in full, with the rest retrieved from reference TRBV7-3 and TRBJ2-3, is GAGVSQTPSNKVTEKGKYVELRCDPISGHTALYWYRQSLGQGPEFLIYFQGTGAADDSGLPNDRFFAVRPEGSVSTLKIQRTERGDSAVYLCASSFGGFTDTQYFGPGTRLTVL.

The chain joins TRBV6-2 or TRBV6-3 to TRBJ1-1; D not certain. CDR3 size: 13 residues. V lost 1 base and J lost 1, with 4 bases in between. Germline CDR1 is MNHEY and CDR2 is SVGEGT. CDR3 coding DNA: TGTGCCAGCAGTTACTATGGGAACACTGAAGCTTTCTTT. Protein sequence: CASSYYGNTEAFF.

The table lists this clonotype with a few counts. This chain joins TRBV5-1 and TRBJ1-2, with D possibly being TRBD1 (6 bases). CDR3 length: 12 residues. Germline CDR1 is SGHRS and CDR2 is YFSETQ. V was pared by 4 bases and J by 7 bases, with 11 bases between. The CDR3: CASSGGQVGYTF. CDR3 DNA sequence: TGCGCCAGCAGCGGGGGACAAGTTGGCTACACCTTC. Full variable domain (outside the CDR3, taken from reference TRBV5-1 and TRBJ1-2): KAGVTQTPRYLIKTRGQQVTLSCSPISGHRSVSWYQQTPGQGLQFLFEYFSETQRNKGNFPGRFSGRQFSNSRSEMNVSTLELGDSALYLCASSGGQVGYTFGSGTRLTVV.